A selection of T cell receptor beta chains follows, all from one sample in a study of cytomegalovirus exposure and HLA in healthy donors. Profiling relied on immunoSEQ multiplex PCR, and the TCRdb table lists in-frame clones only, not all of them. The table counts about 170,000 clones; 1% to 1.5% lies in the top ten. Sequencing was done on a sample of PBMCs. These receptors all stem from a woman aged 55-69 years in good health and CMV-seronegative. Both conserved end residues are part of each CDR3. Each record gives: D gene, V gene, J gene, CDR3 length, CDR3 protein, CDR3 DNA. The D gene is left open where the match is weak.

D: NA
V: TRBV5-1
J: TRBJ2-1
length: 14
CDR3: CASSARENYNEQFF
DNA: TGCGCCAGCAGCGCCAGGGAAAACTACAATGAGCAGTTCTTC

D: TRBD1
V: TRBV2
J: TRBJ1-5
length: 16
CDR3: CASSRQGARGNQPQHF
DNA: TGTGCCAGCAGCAGACAGGGGGCGCGAGGCAATCAGCCCCAGCATTTT

D: TRBD2
V: TRBV10-3
J: TRBJ2-7
length: 18
CDR3: CAISGTGTSGRALDEQYF
DNA: TGTGCCATCAGTGGAACCGGGACTAGCGGGAGGGCCCTGGACGAGCAGTACTTC

D: NA
V: TRBV4-3
J: TRBJ2-4
length: 18
CDR3: CASSQGSQGSEAKNIQYF
DNA: TGCGCCAGCAGCCAAGGGAGCCAGGGGAGCGAGGCCAAAAACATTCAGTACTTC

D: TRBD1
V: TRBV5-1
J: TRBJ1-2
length: 15
CDR3: CASSRGQGDGYGYTF
DNA: TGCGCCAGCAGCAGGGGACAGGGGGACGGCTATGGCTACACCTTC

D: NA
V: TRBV11-2
J: TRBJ2-7
length: 17
CDR3: CASSFQRGWGGTYEQYF
DNA: TGTGCCAGCAGCTTCCAGAGGGGGTGGGGTGGGACCTACGAGCAGTACTTC

D: TRBD1
V: TRBV11-1
J: TRBJ1-6
length: 13
CDR3: CASRLDRNSPLHF
DNA: TGTGCCAGCAGACTGGACAGGAATTCACCCCTCCACTTT

D: NA
V: TRBV5-1
J: TRBJ2-7
length: 13
CDR3: CASSLQEAMEQYF
DNA: TGCGCCAGCAGCTTGCAGGAGGCTATGGAGCAGTACTTC

D: NA
V: TRBV18
J: TRBJ2-4
length: 14
CDR3: CASSPSGAKNIQYF
DNA: TGTGCCAGCTCACCGTCCGGAGCCAAAAACATTCAGTACTTC

D: TRBD1
V: TRBV7-9
J: TRBJ1-1
length: 14
CDR3: CASSLEGRGRTAFF
DNA: TGTGCCAGCAGCTTAGAAGGCAGGGGGCGAACAGCTTTCTTT

D: NA
V: TRBV5-1
J: TRBJ1-1
length: 15
CDR3: CASSFLRAVNTEAFF
DNA: TGCGCCAGCAGCTTCCTCAGGGCGGTAAACACTGAAGCTTTCTTT

D: TRBD1
V: TRBV4-3
J: TRBJ2-7
length: 15
CDR3: CASSHKGQGVYEQYF
DNA: TGCGCCAGCAGCCACAAGGGACAGGGTGTTTACGAGCAGTACTTC

D: TRBD1
V: TRBV7-9
J: TRBJ1-2
length: 14
CDR3: CASTNLGTDDGYTF
DNA: TGTGCCAGCACCAACTTGGGGACAGATGATGGCTACACCTTC

D: NA
V: TRBV7-2
J: TRBJ2-7
length: 12
CDR3: CASSSSYYEQYF
DNA: TGTGCCAGCAGCTCCAGTTACTACGAGCAGTACTTC

D: NA
V: TRBV27
J: TRBJ2-7
length: 15
CDR3: CASSPPIRGGGEQYF
DNA: TGTGCCAGCAGTCCGCCGATACGTGGGGGCGGCGAGCAGTACTTC

D: NA
V: TRBV7-9
J: TRBJ2-7
length: 12
CDR3: CASSIQGYEQYF
DNA: TGTGCCAGCAGCATACAGGGCTACGAGCAGTACTTC

D: NA
V: TRBV7-2
J: TRBJ2-1
length: 13
CDR3: CASSPGLLNEQFF
DNA: TGTGCCAGCAGCCCGGGACTCCTCAATGAGCAGTTCTTC

D: NA
V: TRBV30
J: TRBJ2-1
length: 12
CDR3: CAWSVQPHEQFF
DNA: TGTGCCTGGAGTGTACAGCCCCATGAGCAGTTCTTC

D: TRBD1
V: TRBV5-6
J: TRBJ1-6
length: 16
CDR3: CASSPPGGNLNSPLHF
DNA: TGTGCCAGCAGCCCACCAGGGGGGAATCTAAATTCACCCCTCCACTTT

D: NA
V: TRBV2
J: TRBJ2-3
length: 12
CDR3: CASLVGADTQYF
DNA: TGTGCCAGCCTAGTGGGAGCAGATACGCAGTATTTT

D: TRBD1
V: TRBV7-9
J: TRBJ1-2
length: 16
CDR3: CASSEGQGDLSHGYTF
DNA: TGTGCCAGCAGTGAAGGACAGGGGGACTTATCTCATGGCTACACCTTC

D: TRBD1
V: TRBV9
J: TRBJ2-7
length: 15
CDR3: CASSTGTARLYEQYF
DNA: TGTGCCAGCAGCACTGGGACAGCCCGACTCTACGAGCAGTACTTC

D: TRBD1
V: TRBV10-3
J: TRBJ2-2
length: 15
CDR3: CAIAAGQGAAGELFF
DNA: TGTGCCATCGCCGCTGGACAGGGGGCCGCCGGGGAGCTGTTTTTT

D: NA
V: TRBV7-2
J: TRBJ2-5
length: 13
CDR3: CASSPKGERTQYF
DNA: TGTGCCAGCAGCCCAAAGGGGGAGAGGACCCAGTACTTC

D: NA
V: TRBV7-3
J: TRBJ2-6
length: 20
CDR3: CASSSLKNDRTGSGANVLTF
DNA: TGTGCCAGCAGCTCACTAAAAAATGACAGGACGGGTTCTGGGGCCAACGTCCTGACTTTC

D: NA
V: TRBV9
J: TRBJ2-7
length: 14
CDR3: CASSTTGRGMEQYF
DNA: TGTGCCAGCAGCACGACAGGGCGGGGAATGGAGCAGTACTTC

D: NA
V: TRBV5-1
J: TRBJ2-3
length: 15
CDR3: CASSLGPNPGDTQYF
DNA: TGCGCCAGCAGCTTGGGACCGAATCCAGGAGATACGCAGTATTTT

D: TRBD2
V: TRBV7-2
J: TRBJ2-2
length: 17
CDR3: CASSRLTSGGAPGELFF
DNA: TGTGCCAGCAGCCGCCTTACTAGCGGGGGGGCCCCCGGGGAGCTGTTTTTT

D: TRBD2
V: TRBV4-1
J: TRBJ2-2
length: 19
CDR3: CASSPGLAGGPLNTGELFF
DNA: TGCGCCAGCAGCCCCGGACTAGCGGGAGGGCCCTTGAACACCGGGGAGCTGTTTTTT

D: NA
V: TRBV6-6
J: TRBJ1-1
length: 15
CDR3: CASSYSWGDNTEAFF
DNA: TGTGCCAGCAGTTACTCATGGGGGGACAACACTGAAGCTTTCTTT

D: TRBD2
V: TRBV9
J: TRBJ2-1
length: 16
CDR3: CASSPRGGRADNEQFF
DNA: TGTGCCAGCAGCCCCAGAGGCGGGAGGGCTGACAATGAGCAGTTCTTC

D: TRBD2
V: TRBV5-1
J: TRBJ2-7
length: 16
CDR3: CASSLDYHAGVYEQYF
DNA: TGCGCCAGCAGCCTCGACTACCACGCGGGAGTCTACGAGCAGTACTTC

D: NA
V: TRBV5-4
J: TRBJ2-1
length: 15
CDR3: CASSLGSGPYNEQFF
DNA: TGTGCCAGCAGCTTGGGTAGCGGCCCCTACAATGAGCAGTTCTTC

D: TRBD2
V: TRBV5-4
J: TRBJ2-3
length: 16
CDR3: CASSSPGGPSTDTQYF
DNA: TGTGCCAGCAGTTCCCCGGGGGGGCCTAGCACAGATACGCAGTATTTT

D: TRBD1
V: TRBV11-2
J: TRBJ2-7
length: 16
CDR3: CASSNLRQGAGYEQYF
DNA: TGTGCCAGCAGCAACTTGAGACAGGGGGCAGGGTACGAGCAGTACTTC

D: NA
V: TRBV29-1
J: TRBJ2-7
length: 12
CDR3: CSVGATRDEQYF
DNA: TGCAGCGTTGGGGCTACTAGGGACGAGCAGTACTTC

D: NA
V: TRBV2
J: TRBJ1-5
length: 12
CDR3: CASSDGYQPQHF
DNA: TGTGCCAGCAGTGACGGGTATCAGCCCCAGCATTTT

D: TRBD1
V: TRBV7-3
J: TRBJ2-5
length: 13
CDR3: CASSRGQEETQYF
DNA: TGTGCCAGCAGCCGGGGACAGGAAGAGACCCAGTACTTC

D: TRBD1
V: TRBV19
J: TRBJ1-2
length: 15
CDR3: CASRSRDRVNYGYTF
DNA: TGTGCCAGTAGATCCCGGGACAGGGTTAACTATGGCTACACCTTC

D: TRBD1
V: TRBV6-1
J: TRBJ1-4
length: 13
CDR3: CASKRQGREKLFF
DNA: TGTGCCAGCAAAAGACAGGGAAGGGAAAAACTGTTTTTT

D: NA
V: TRBV4-1
J: TRBJ1-1
length: 14
CDR3: CASSRQSQGTEAFF
DNA: TGCGCCAGCAGCCGGCAGTCCCAGGGGACTGAAGCTTTCTTT

D: NA
V: TRBV18
J: TRBJ1-2
length: 14
CDR3: CASSPGRGTYGYTF
DNA: TGTGCCAGCTCACCAGGGCGGGGCACCTATGGCTACACCTTC

D: NA
V: TRBV6-6
J: TRBJ2-1
length: 16
CDR3: CASSSAGERPYNEQFF
DNA: TGTGCCAGCAGTTCGGCCGGGGAGCGTCCCTACAATGAGCAGTTCTTC